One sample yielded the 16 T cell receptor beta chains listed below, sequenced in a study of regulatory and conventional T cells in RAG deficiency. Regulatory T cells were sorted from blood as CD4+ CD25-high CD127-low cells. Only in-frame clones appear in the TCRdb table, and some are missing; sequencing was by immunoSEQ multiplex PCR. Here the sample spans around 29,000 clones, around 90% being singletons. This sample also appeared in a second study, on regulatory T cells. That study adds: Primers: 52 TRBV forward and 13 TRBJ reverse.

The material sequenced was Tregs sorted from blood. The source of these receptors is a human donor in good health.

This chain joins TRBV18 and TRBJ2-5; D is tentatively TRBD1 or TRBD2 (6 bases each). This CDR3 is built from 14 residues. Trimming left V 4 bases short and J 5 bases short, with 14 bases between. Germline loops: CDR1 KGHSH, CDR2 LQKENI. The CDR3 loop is CASSRDTGEETQYF. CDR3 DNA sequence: TGTGCCAGCTCACGGGACACGGGGGAGGAGACCCAGTACTTC.

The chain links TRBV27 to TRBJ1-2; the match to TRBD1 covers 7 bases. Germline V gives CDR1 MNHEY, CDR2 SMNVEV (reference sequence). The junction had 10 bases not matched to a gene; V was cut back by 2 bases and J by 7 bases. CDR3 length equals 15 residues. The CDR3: CASSLDTGVISGYTF. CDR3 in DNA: TGTGCCAGCAGTTTAGATACAGGGGTTATTTCTGGCTACACCTTC.

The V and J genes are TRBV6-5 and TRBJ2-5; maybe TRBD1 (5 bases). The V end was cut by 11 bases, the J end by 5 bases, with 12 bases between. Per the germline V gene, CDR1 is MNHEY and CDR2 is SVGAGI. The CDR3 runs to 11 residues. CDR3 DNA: TGTGCCGTGCAGGGCTGGGAGACCCAGTACTTC. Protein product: CAVQGWETQYF.

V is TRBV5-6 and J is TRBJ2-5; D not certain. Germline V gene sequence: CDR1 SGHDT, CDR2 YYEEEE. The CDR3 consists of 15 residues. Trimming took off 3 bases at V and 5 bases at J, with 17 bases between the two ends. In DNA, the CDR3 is TGTGCCAGCAGCTGGAATCCGTCAAGTGGGGAGACCCAGTACTTC. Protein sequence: CASSWNPSSGETQYF.

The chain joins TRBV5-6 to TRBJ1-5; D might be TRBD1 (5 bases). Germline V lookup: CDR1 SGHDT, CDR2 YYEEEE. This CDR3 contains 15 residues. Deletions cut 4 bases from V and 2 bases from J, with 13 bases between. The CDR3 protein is CASSLNGRGNQPQHF. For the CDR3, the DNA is TGTGCCAGCAGCCTAAACGGCAGGGGCAATCAGCCCCAGCATTTT.

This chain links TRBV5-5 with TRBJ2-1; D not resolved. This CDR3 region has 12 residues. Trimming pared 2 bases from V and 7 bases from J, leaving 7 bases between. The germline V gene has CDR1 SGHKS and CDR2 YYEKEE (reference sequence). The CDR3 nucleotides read TGTGCCAGCAGCTTTACCGTAAATGAGCAGTTCTTC. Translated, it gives CASSFTVNEQFF.

CDR3 region: CASSKDEVTEAFF. The CDR3 DNA reads TGTGCCAGCAGCAAGGACGAGGTCACTGAAGCTTTCTTT. This sequence joins TRBV7-8 and TRBJ1-1; D remains ambiguous. In germline, CDR1 is SGHVS, CDR2 FQNEAQ. The V and J ends lost 5 bases and 4 bases respectively, with 11 bases between them. This CDR3 comprises 13 residues.

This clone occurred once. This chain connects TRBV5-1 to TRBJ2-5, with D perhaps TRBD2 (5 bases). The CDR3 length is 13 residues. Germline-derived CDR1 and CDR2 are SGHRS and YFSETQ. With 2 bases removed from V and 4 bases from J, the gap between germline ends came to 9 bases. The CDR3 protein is CASSLMGRETQYF. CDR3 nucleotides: TGCGCCAGCAGCTTAATGGGGAGAGAGACCCAGTACTTC. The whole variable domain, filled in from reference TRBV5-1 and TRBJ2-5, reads KAGVTQTPRYLIKTRGQQVTLSCSPISGHRSVSWYQQTPGQGLQFLFEYFSETQRNKGNFPGRFSGRQFSNSRSEMNVSTLELGDSALYLCASSLMGRETQYFGPGTRLLVL.

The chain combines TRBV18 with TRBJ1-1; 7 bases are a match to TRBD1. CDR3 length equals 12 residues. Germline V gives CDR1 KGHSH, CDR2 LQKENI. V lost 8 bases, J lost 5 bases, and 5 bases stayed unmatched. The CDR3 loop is CASARDSTEAFF. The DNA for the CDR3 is TGTGCCAGCGCCCGGGACAGTACTGAAGCTTTCTTT.

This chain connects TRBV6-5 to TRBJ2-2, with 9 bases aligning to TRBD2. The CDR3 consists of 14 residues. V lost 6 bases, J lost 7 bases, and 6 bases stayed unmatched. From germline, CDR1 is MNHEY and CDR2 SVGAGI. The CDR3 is CASSAGLAGGELFF. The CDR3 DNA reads TGTGCCAGCAGCGCGGGACTAGCTGGCGGGGAGCTGTTTTTT.

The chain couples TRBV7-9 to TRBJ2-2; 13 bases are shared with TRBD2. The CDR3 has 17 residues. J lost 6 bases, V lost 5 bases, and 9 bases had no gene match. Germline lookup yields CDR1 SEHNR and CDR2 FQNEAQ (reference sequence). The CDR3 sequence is CASSATSGGKKAGELFF. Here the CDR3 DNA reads TGTGCCAGCAGCGCGACTAGCGGGGGGAAGAAGGCCGGGGAGCTGTTTTTT.

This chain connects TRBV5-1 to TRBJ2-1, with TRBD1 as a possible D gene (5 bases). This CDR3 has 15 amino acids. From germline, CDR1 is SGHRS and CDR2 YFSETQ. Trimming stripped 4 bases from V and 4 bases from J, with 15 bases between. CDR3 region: CASSRDRVEYNEQFF. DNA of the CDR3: TGCGCCAGCAGCCGTGACAGAGTCGAGTACAATGAGCAGTTCTTC.

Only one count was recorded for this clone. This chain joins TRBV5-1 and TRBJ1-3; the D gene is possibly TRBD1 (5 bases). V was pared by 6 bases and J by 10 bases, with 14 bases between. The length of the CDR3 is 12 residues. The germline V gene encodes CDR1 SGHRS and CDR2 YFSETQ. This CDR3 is CASMGRESTIYF. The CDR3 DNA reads TGCGCCAGCATGGGCAGGGAGAGTACCATATATTTT.

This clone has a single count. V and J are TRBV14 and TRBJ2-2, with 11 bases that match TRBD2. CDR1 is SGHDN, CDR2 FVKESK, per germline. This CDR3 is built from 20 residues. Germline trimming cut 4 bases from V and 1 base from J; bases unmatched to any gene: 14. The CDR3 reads CASSPLPSTSGGLNTGELFF. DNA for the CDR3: TGTGCCAGCAGCCCCCTCCCAAGCACTAGCGGGGGTTTGAACACCGGGGAGCTGTTTTTT.

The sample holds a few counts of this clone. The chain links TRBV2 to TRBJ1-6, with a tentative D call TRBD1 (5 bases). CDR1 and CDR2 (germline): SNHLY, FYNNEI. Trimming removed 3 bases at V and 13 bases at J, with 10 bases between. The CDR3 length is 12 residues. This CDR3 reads CASSETVSPLHF. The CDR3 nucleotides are TGTGCCAGCAGTGAGACAGTGTCCCCCCTCCACTTT.

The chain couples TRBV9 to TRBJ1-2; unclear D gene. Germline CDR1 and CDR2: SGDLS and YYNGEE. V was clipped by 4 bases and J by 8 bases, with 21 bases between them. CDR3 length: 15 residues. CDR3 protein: CASSRSSDGAGGYTF. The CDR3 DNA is TGTGCCAGCAGCCGTAGTTCTGACGGAGCGGGCGGCTACACCTTC.